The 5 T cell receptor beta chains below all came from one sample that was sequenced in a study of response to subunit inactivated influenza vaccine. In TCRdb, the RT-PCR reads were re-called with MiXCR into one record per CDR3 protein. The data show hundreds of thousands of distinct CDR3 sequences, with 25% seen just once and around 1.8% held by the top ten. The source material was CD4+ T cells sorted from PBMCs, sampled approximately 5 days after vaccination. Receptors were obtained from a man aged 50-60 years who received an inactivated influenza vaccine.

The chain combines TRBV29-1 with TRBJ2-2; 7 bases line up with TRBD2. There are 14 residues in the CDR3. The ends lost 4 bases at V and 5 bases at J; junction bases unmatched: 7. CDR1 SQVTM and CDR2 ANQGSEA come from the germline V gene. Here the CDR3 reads CSVGDGGRTGELFF. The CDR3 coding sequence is TGCAGCGTTGGGGATGGCGGGAGAACCGGGGAGCTGTTTTTT.

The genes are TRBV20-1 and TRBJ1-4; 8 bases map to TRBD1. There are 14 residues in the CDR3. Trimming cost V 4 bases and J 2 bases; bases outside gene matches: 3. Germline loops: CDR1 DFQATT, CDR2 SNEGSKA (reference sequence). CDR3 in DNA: TGCAGTGCTACGAGGACAGGGACTAATGAAAAACTGTTTTTT. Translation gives CSATRTGTNEKLFF.

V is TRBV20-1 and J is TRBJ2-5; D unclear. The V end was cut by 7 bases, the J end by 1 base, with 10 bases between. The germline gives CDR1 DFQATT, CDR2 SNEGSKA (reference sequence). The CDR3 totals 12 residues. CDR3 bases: TGCAGTGTGACGCACATCCAAGAGACCCAGTACTTC. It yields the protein CSVTHIQETQYF.

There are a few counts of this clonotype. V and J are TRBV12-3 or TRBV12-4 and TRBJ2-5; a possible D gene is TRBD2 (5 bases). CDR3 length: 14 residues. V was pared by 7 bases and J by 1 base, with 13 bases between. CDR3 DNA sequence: TGTGCCAGCAATCTAGGACTCCCCCAAGAGACCCAGTACTTC. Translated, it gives CASNLGLPQETQYF.

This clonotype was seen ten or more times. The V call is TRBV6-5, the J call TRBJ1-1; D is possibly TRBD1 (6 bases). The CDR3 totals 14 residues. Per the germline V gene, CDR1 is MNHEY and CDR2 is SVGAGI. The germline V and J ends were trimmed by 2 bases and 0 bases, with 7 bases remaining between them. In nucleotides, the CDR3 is TGTGCCAGCAGTTACAGGGGGTTGAACACTGAAGCTTTCTTT. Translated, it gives CASSYRGLNTEAFF.